Below are 10 T cell receptor beta chains sequenced from a single sample in a study of blood T cell repertoires in COVID-19. Produced via immunoSEQ multiplex PCR; TCRdb's table is partial and in-frame only. The profile shows 350,000 to 400,000 clones, around nine tenths of them singletons. Sequencing was done on a sample of PBMCs or T cells enriched from blood (not recorded which). The source of these receptors is a woman in her 30s who had recovered from COVID-19.

V gene TRBV11-2 combines with J gene TRBJ1-4, with TRBD1 matching 7 bases. V was pared by 5 bases and J by 3 bases, with 3 bases of the junction left unmatched. Germline assignment: CDR1 SGHAT and CDR2 FQNNGV. The CDR3 covers 14 residues. This chain's CDR3 is CASSAGQPNEKLFF. The CDR3 bases are TGTGCCAGCAGCGCGGGACAGCCTAATGAAAAACTGTTTTTT.

Concerning this clone itself: Other DNA sequences in this sample translate to the same CDR3. This chain joins TRBV28 and TRBJ1-2, with D possibly matching TRBD1 (5 bases). Germline V gene data show CDR1 as MDHEN and CDR2 as SYDVKM. Trimming shortened V by 2 bases and J by 5 bases, and 6 bases separated the two germline ends. The CDR3 consists of 12 residues. CDR3 in DNA: TGTGCCAGCAGTTTAGGGGGGTATGGCTACACCTTC. This gives the protein CASSLGGYGYTF.

This clone was seen once. V and J are TRBV30 and TRBJ1-5, with no clear D. This CDR3 contains 15 residues. From germline, CDR1 is GTSNPN and CDR2 SVGIG (reference sequence). V was shortened by 0 bases and J by 2 bases, with 11 bases between the two germline ends. CDR3: CAWSVLGSGNQPQHF. CDR3 DNA: TGTGCCTGGAGTGTACTAGGGAGTGGCAATCAGCCCCAGCATTTT. Variable domain in full (rest from reference TRBV30 and TRBJ1-5): SQTIHQWPATLVQPVGSPLSLECTVEGTSNPNLYWYRQAAGRGLQLLFYSVGIGQISSEVPQNLSASRPQDRQFILSSKKLLLSDSGFYLCAWSVLGSGNQPQHFGDGTRLSIL.

This rearrangement joins TRBV2 to TRBJ1-2, with a weak D call TRBD1 (5 bases). The CDR3 contains 14 residues. The germline gives CDR1 SNHLY, CDR2 FYNNEI. V was trimmed by 4 bases and J by 5 bases, leaving 14 bases between them. The chain's CDR3 is CASSVGQGGYGYTF. Written as DNA, the CDR3 is TGTGCCAGCAGTGTCGGGCAGGGTGGATATGGCTACACCTTC.

The chain combines TRBV27 with TRBJ1-3; no clear D. The CDR3 covers 13 residues. The germline CDR1 and CDR2 sequences are MNHEY and SMNVEV (reference sequence). V lost 5 bases and J lost 4, with 9 bases in between. The CDR3 DNA is TGTGCCAGCAGTCCGAGGATCGGAAACACCATATATTTT. It codes for CASSPRIGNTIYF.

The chain couples TRBV19 to TRBJ1-5; D is unclear. Germline V CDR1 and CDR2: LNHDA, SQIVND (reference sequence). This CDR3 has 8 amino acids. CDR3 nucleotide sequence: TGTGTTCGTCAGCCCCAGCATTTT. Translation gives CVRQPQHF.

This chain joins TRBV19 and TRBJ2-2, with 7 bases aligning to TRBD1. Unmatched junction bases numbered 6, after V lost 4 bases and J lost 4 bases. This CDR3 spans 15 amino acids. Germline V lookup: CDR1 LNHDA, CDR2 SQIVND (reference sequence). CDR3 in DNA: TGTGCCAGTAGTAACCGACAGGGAACCACCGGGGAGCTGTTTTTT. Encoded protein: CASSNRQGTTGELFF.

The table lists this clone with a count of one. V is TRBV24-1 and J is TRBJ2-3, with a possible D match to TRBD1 (6 bases). V gave up 10 bases and J gave up 5 bases, with 15 bases separating them. The CDR3 runs to 13 residues. Germline V gene lookup returns CDR1 KGHDR and CDR2 SFDVKD. For the CDR3, the DNA is TGTGCCACTGGGACAAGGCGGAGAGATACGCAGTATTTT. The encoded protein is CATGTRRRDTQYF.

The V and J genes are TRBV7-2 and TRBJ1-1; no reliable D call. CDR1 SGHTA and CDR2 FQGNSA come from the germline V gene. CDR3 length equals 12 residues. V was clipped by 7 bases and J by 1 base, with 7 bases between them. CDR3 in amino acids: CASTNQNTEAFF. CDR3 sequence (DNA): TGTGCCAGCACCAATCAGAACACTGAAGCTTTCTTT. The full variable domain, rest sourced from reference TRBV7-2 and TRBJ1-1, is GAGVSQSPSNKVTEKGKDVELRCDPISGHTALYWYRQSLGQGLEFLIYFQGNSAPDKSGLPSDRFSAERTGGSVSTLTIQRTQQEDSAVYLCASTNQNTEAFFGQGTRLTVV.

CDR3 DNA sequence: TGTGCCAGCAGCTTAGCAGGGCAGGGGGCTTACACTGAAGCTTTCTTT. It yields the protein CASSLAGQGAYTEAFF. V and J are TRBV7-2 and TRBJ1-1; 8 nucleotides match TRBD1. CDR3 length equals 16 residues. Germline V gene data show CDR1 as SGHTA and CDR2 as FQGNSA. The trim removed 0 bases at V and 3 bases at J, leaving 6 bases unmatched.